Only a few counts were recorded for the clone carrying this T cell receptor beta chain. Its antigen is unknown. Indicated treatment: roughly 10-day PBMC culture with coronavirus spike peptide pools or control peptides (ViraFEST assay). V was clipped by 7 bases and J by 6 bases; unmatched bases: 1. There are 12 residues in the CDR3. Germline V gene sequence: CDR1 MNHEY, CDR2 SVGEGT. The data derive from a study of vaccination and CD4 T cells after COVID-19. Once obtained from cultured CD4+ T cells, the DNA was sequenced using the Oncomine TCR Beta short-read assay. TCRdb fed the PCR reads into MiXCR, producing one record per CDR3 protein. Of about 19,000 distinct CDR3 sequences listed, 56% were seen once; the top ten hold roughly 7.9%.

V usage is TRBV6-2 or TRBV6-3 and J usage is TRBJ2-2; 8 positions match TRBD1. The sequenced sample consisted of CD4+ T cells from blood, cultured in vitro. This TCR came from a human donor who had recovered from COVID-19. This chain's CDR3 is CASKTGAGELFF. Written as DNA, the CDR3 is TGTGCCAGCAAGACAGGGGCCGGGGAGCTGTTTTTT.